Listed here is a single T cell receptor beta chain. The trim removed 0 bases at V and 4 bases at J, leaving 7 bases unmatched. CDR3 length: 15 residues. Looked up from germline, CDR1 is GTSNPN and CDR2 is SVGIG (reference sequence). This record belongs to a study of immune evolution from preneoplasia to lung adenocarcinoma. Assay used: immunoSEQ multiplex PCR; TCRdb lists only in-frame clones, some missing. The top ten clones hold roughly 8% of a sample with thousands of clones, 65% to 90% of them seen once. V and J are TRBV30 and TRBJ2-7; the match to TRBD2 covers 9 bases. The material sequenced was FFPE invasive lung adenocarcinoma tissue. This clonotype was obtained from a person aged 45-65 years with lung adenocarcinoma. The CDR3 DNA reads TGTGCCTGGAGTGTAAACGGCGGGAGGGCGTACGAGCAGTACTTC. Protein sequence: CAWSVNGGRAYEQYF.